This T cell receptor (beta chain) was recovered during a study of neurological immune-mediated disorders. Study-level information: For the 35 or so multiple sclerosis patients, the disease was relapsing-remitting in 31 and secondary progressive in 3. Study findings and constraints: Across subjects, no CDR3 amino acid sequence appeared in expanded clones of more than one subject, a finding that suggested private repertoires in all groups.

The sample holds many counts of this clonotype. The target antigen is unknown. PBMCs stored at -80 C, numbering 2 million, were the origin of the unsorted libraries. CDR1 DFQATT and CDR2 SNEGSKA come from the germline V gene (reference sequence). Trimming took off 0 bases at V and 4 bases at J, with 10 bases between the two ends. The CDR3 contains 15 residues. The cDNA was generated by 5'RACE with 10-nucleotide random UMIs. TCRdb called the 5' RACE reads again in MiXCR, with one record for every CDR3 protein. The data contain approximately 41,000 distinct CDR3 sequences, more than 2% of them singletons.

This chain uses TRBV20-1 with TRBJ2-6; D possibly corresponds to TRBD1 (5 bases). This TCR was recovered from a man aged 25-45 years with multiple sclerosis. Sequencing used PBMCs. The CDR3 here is CSARDPRVGANVLTF. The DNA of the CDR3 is TGCAGTGCTAGAGATCCCAGGGTCGGGGCCAACGTCCTGACTTTC.